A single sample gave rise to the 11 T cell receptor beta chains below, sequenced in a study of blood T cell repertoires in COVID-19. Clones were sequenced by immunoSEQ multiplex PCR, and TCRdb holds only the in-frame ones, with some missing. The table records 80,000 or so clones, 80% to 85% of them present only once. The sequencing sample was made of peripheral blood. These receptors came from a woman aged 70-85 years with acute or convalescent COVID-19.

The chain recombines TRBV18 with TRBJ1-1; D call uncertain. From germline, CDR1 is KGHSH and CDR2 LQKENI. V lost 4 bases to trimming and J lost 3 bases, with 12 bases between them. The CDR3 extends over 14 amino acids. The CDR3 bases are TGTGCCAGCTCACAAGAGGGTCGGGACACTGAAGCTTTCTTT. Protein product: CASSQEGRDTEAFF.

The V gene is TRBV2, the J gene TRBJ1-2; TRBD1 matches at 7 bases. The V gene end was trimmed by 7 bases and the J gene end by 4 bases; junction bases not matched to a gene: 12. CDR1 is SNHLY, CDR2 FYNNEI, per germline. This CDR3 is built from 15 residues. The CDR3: CASNSDRVVIYGYTF. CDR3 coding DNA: TGTGCCAGCAACAGCGACAGGGTCGTGATCTATGGCTACACCTTC.

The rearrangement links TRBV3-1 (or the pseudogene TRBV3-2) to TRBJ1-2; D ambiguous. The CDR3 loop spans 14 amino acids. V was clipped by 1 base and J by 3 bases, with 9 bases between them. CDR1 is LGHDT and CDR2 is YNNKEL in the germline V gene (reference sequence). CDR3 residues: CASSQVGNYYGYTF. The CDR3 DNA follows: TGTGCCAGCAGCCAAGTGGGCAACTACTATGGCTACACCTTC.

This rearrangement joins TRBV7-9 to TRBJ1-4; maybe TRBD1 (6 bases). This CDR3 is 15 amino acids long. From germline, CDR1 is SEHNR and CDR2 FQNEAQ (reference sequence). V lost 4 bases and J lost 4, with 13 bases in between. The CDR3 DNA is TGTGCCAGCAGCTCGCACAGGGCGGTTAATGAAAAACTGTTTTTT. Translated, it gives CASSSHRAVNEKLFF.

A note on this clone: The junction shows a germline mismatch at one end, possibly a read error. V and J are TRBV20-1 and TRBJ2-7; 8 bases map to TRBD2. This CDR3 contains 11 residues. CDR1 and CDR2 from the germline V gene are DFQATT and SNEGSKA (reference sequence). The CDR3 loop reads CSARDPGLVVF. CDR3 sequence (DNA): TGCAGTGCTAGAGACCCGGGACTAGTAGTCTTC.

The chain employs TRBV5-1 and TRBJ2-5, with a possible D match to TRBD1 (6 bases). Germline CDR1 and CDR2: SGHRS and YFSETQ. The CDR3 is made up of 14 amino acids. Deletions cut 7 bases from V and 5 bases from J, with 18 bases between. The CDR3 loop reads CASATWGRRETQYF. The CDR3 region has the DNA TGCGCCAGCGCCACCTGGGGGCGGAGGGAGACCCAGTACTTC.

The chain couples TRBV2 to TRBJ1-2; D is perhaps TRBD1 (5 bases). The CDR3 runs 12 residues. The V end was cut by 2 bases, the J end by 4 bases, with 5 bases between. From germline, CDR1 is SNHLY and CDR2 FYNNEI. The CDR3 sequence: CASSERGYGYTF. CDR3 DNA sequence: TGTGCCAGCAGTGAAAGGGGCTATGGCTACACCTTC.

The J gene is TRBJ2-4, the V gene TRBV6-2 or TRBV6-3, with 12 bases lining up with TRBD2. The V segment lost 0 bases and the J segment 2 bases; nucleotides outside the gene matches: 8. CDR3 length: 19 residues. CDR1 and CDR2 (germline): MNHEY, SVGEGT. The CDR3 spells CASSYSAKGLAGTKNIQYF. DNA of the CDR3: TGTGCCAGCAGTTACTCTGCTAAGGGACTAGCGGGCACCAAAAACATTCAGTACTTC.

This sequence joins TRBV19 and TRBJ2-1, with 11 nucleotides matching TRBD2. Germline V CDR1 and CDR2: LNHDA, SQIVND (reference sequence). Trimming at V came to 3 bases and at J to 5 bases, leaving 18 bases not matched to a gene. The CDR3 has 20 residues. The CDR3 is CASSMFYIGPLAGVDNEQFF. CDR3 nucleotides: TGTGCCAGTAGTATGTTCTATATCGGGCCACTAGCGGGAGTAGACAATGAGCAGTTCTTC.

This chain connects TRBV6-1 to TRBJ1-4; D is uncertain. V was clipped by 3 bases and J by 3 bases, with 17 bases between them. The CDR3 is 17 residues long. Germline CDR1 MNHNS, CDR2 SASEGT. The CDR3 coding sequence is TGTGCCAGCAGTGATTTAGAATCGGAGGGCCCTAATGAAAAACTGTTTTTT. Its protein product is CASSDLESEGPNEKLFF.

The CDR3 spells CASSLDRGQETQYF. Written as DNA, the CDR3 is TGCGCCAGCAGCCTGGACAGGGGGCAAGAGACCCAGTACTTC. This rearrangement joins TRBV5-1 to TRBJ2-5; 10 nucleotides align to TRBD1. V trimming: 4 bases; J trimming: 2 bases; junction bases outside the gene matches: 2. This CDR3 is built from 14 residues. CDR1 SGHRS and CDR2 YFSETQ come from the germline V gene.